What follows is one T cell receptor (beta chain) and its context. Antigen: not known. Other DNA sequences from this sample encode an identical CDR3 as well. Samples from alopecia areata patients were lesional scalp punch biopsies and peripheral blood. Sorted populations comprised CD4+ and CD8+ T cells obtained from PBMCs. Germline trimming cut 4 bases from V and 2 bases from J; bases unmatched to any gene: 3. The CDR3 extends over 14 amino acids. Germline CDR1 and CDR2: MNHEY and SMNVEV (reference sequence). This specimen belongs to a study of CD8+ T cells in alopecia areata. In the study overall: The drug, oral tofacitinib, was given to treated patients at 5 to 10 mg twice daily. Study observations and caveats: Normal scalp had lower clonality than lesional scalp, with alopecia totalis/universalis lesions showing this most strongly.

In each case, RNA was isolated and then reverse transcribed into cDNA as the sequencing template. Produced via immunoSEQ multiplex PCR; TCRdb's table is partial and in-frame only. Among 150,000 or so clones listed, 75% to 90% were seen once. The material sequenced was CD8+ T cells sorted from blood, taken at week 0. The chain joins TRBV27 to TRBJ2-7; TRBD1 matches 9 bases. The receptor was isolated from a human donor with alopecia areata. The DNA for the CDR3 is TGTGCCAGCAGTTCCGGGACAGGGCCCTACGAGCAGTACTTC. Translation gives CASSSGTGPYEQYF.